The 23 T cell receptor beta chains listed next were all sequenced from one sample in a study of T-cell reconstitution after alpha-beta-depleted transplantation in children. TCRbeta library preparation incorporated unique molecular identifiers. MiXCR was run by TCRdb on the PCR reads, yielding one entry per CDR3 protein. This sample yields under 250,000 distinct CDR3 sequences, of which around 25% are seen a single time; around 4.8% belongs to the top ten. This specimen consisted of PBMCs, mostly from graft donor cells, obtained 360 days after TCRalphabeta/CD19-depleted stem cell transplant. Source of these receptors: a female patient aged 2 to 10 who had a stem cell transplant for congenital amegakaryocytic thrombocytopenia, so the T cells may come from the graft donor.

This clonotype was counted only a few times. J is TRBJ2-1 and V is TRBV29-1; D is ambiguous. The CDR3 has 12 residues. V was trimmed by 4 bases and J by 1 base, leaving 5 bases between them. CDR1 SQVTM and CDR2 ANQGSEA come from the germline V gene. The CDR3 DNA reads TGCAGCGTTGTAGAGTCCTACAATGAGCAGTTCTTC. Translating it yields CSVVESYNEQFF.

This sequence joins TRBV12-3 or TRBV12-4 and TRBJ2-5; D perhaps matches TRBD1 (6 bases). The V and J ends lost 8 bases and 3 bases respectively, with 13 bases between them. This CDR3 is 13 amino acids long. The DNA of the CDR3 is TGTGCCAGCGCTACCCCAGGGGAAGAGACCCAGTACTTC. It codes for CASATPGEETQYF.

The V call is TRBV20-1, the J call TRBJ2-1; TRBD2 matches at 7 bases. The V segment lost 2 bases and the J segment 5 bases; nucleotides outside the gene matches: 9. The length of the CDR3 is 15 residues. Germline CDR1 reads DFQATT; CDR2 reads SNEGSKA (reference sequence). For the CDR3, the DNA is TGCAGTGCTAGACGCGGTGAAGCGGGGAACAATGAGCAGTTCTTC. Protein sequence: CSARRGEAGNNEQFF.

This clonotype appeared a few times. The V call is TRBV10-3, the J call TRBJ2-1; TRBD2 is a possible D gene (5 bases). Trimming took off 2 bases at V and 5 bases at J, with 7 bases between the two ends. This CDR3 spans 13 amino acids. CDR1 ENHRY and CDR2 SYGVKD come from the germline V gene. The CDR3 DNA reads TGTGCCATCAGTGAGACGGGAAACAATGAGCAGTTCTTC. The encoded protein is CAISETGNNEQFF.

The rearrangement links TRBV4-1 to TRBJ2-1; 7 positions match TRBD1. In germline, CDR1 is MGHRA, CDR2 YSYEKL. The CDR3 spans 16 residues. The V segment lost 1 base and the J segment 5 bases; nucleotides outside the gene matches: 8. The CDR3 nucleotides are TGCGCCAGCAGCCAAGGCCCCGACAGGGCCCACAATGAGCAGTTCTTC. Amino acid sequence: CASSQGPDRAHNEQFF.

At least ten counts were recorded for this clonotype. V and J are TRBV28 and TRBJ2-7; D gene unclear. Trimming took 7 bases from V and 2 from J, leaving 15 bases between them. CDR1 MDHEN and CDR2 SYDVKM come from the germline V gene. The CDR3 is 14 amino acids. CDR3 amino acids: CASISGRAAYEQYF. CDR3 coding DNA: TGTGCCAGCATCTCCGGTCGTGCTGCCTACGAGCAGTACTTC.

This clonotype was seen more than once but under ten times. The J gene is TRBJ2-1, the V gene TRBV6-5; TRBD1 aligns across 7 bases. Looked up from germline, CDR1 is MNHEY and CDR2 is SVGAGI. CDR3 length: 15 residues. After removal of 2 bases from V and 6 bases from J, the junction contained 7 bases not matched to a gene. DNA for the CDR3: TGTGCCAGCAGTTACGGAGGACAGGCGTTCAATGAGCAGTTCTTC. Translation gives CASSYGGQAFNEQFF.

This chain uses TRBV30 with TRBJ2-1; TRBD2 matches at 9 bases. V lost 1 base, J lost 14 bases, and 9 bases stayed unmatched. This CDR3 is 13 amino acids long. The V gene's germline CDR1 is GTSNPN and CDR2 SVGIG (reference sequence). CDR3 sequence reads: CAWSASSGEGKFF. The CDR3 nucleotides read TGTGCCTGGAGTGCATCTAGCGGGGAAGGGAAGTTCTTC. The variable domain in full, completed from reference TRBV30 and TRBJ2-1, reads SQTIHQWPATLVQPVGSPLSLECTVEGTSNPNLYWYRQAAGRGLQLLFYSVGIGQISSEVPQNLSASRPQDRQFILSSKKLLLSDSGFYLCAWSASSGEGKFFGPGTRLTVL.

V gene TRBV6-6 combines with J gene TRBJ2-5; D unresolved. The CDR3 loop spans 12 amino acids. Germline V CDR1 and CDR2: MNHNY, SVGAGI (reference sequence). Trimming removed 6 bases from V and 1 base from J, with 6 bases in between. The CDR3 is CASRPTQETQYF. CDR3 in DNA: TGTGCCAGCAGGCCAACCCAAGAGACCCAGTACTTC.

This rearrangement joins TRBV3-1 to TRBJ2-2, with 15 bases aligning to TRBD2. With 4 bases clipped from V and 12 bases from J, the junction kept 9 bases outside the gene matches. The germline gives CDR1 LGHDT, CDR2 YNNKEL (reference sequence). The CDR3 totals 16 residues. The CDR3 reads CASSRNMGLAGGKLFF. Here the CDR3 DNA reads TGTGCCAGCAGCCGGAATATGGGACTAGCGGGAGGCAAGCTGTTTTTT.

The CDR3 protein is CSVEVNYGYTF. The CDR3 DNA follows: TGCAGCGTTGAAGTTAACTATGGCTACACCTTC. The rearrangement uses TRBV29-1 and TRBJ1-2; D is undetermined. The V end lost 1 base, the J end lost 1 base, and 1 base lay between the germline ends. Looked up from germline, CDR1 is SQVTM and CDR2 is ANQGSEA. The CDR3 extends over 11 amino acids.

The V and J genes are TRBV30 and TRBJ1-1; the D is unclear. Germline assignment: CDR1 GTSNPN and CDR2 SVGIG (reference sequence). The V gene lost 0 bases and the J gene lost 2 bases, with 4 bases spanning the gap. The CDR3 has 12 amino acids. CDR3 DNA sequence: TGTGCCTGGAGTGTCGACAACACTGAAGCTTTCTTT. As protein: CAWSVDNTEAFF.

The genes are TRBV12-3 or TRBV12-4 and TRBJ2-3, with 8 bases identical to TRBD1. The trim removed 5 bases at V and 8 bases at J, leaving 12 bases unmatched. The CDR3 extends over 15 amino acids. The DNA of the CDR3 is TGTGCCAGCAGTCCCGGGACAGGATTACTAGTTACGCAGTATTTT. It codes for CASSPGTGLLVTQYF.

This clonotype was counted ten times or more. This chain connects TRBV7-2 to TRBJ1-4, with a possible D match to TRBD1 (5 bases). The germline CDR1 and CDR2 sequences are SGHTA and FQGNSA. V shed 6 bases and J shed 4 bases, with 18 bases lying between them. CDR3 length equals 16 residues. In DNA form, the CDR3 reads TGTGCCAGCAGGGGGTCCCCGACAGACTATAATGAAAAACTGTTTTTT. This translates into CASRGSPTDYNEKLFF.

The chain has TRBV20-1 and TRBJ2-5, with D possibly TRBD2 on 7 matching bases. V shed 6 bases and J shed 5 bases, with 19 bases lying between them. The CDR3 is 14 amino acids. Germline assignment: CDR1 DFQATT and CDR2 SNEGSKA (reference sequence). CDR3 sequence reads: CSAPMRGGRETQYF. The DNA for the CDR3 is TGCAGTGCGCCGATGAGGGGGGGTAGGGAGACCCAGTACTTC.

The chain has TRBV7-8 and TRBJ2-2, with D maybe TRBD1 (6 bases). The CDR3 is 13 amino acids. The ends were cut back, 3 bases at V and 6 bases at J, with 8 bases in the middle. Germline V gives CDR1 SGHVS, CDR2 FQNEAQ. CDR3 sequence (DNA): TGTGCCAGCAGCTTCAGGGGTTCCGGGGAGCTGTTTTTT. The encoded protein is CASSFRGSGELFF. The whole variable domain, filled in from reference TRBV7-8 and TRBJ2-2, reads GAGVSQSPRYKVAKRGQDVALRCDPISGHVSLFWYQQALGQGPEFLTYFQNEAQLDKSGLPSDRFFAERPEGSVSTLKIQRTQQEDSAVYLCASSFRGSGELFFGEGSRLTVL.

The chain joins TRBV5-4 to TRBJ1-1, with TRBD1 matching over 7 bases. The V and J ends lost 1 base and 2 bases, in that order; junction bases with no gene match: 5. Germline V gene data show CDR1 as SGHNT and CDR2 as YYREEE (reference sequence). The CDR3 consists of 15 residues. In nucleotides, the CDR3 is TGTGCCAGCAGCTTGCGGACAGGCCCCAACACTGAAGCTTTCTTT. Its protein product is CASSLRTGPNTEAFF.

The rearrangement joins TRBV5-1 to TRBJ1-4, with D hard to call. The CDR3 runs 15 residues. The V end was cut by 3 bases, the J end by 5 bases, with 14 bases between. Germline V gives CDR1 SGHRS, CDR2 YFSETQ. CDR3 DNA sequence: TGCGCCAGCAGCTCCGGAGATTGGAAAAATGAAAAACTGTTTTTT. Residues: CASSSGDWKNEKLFF.

This clonotype was counted only a few times. The chain carries TRBV4-1 and TRBJ1-3, with D possibly matching TRBD1 (5 bases). Germline lookup yields CDR1 MGHRA and CDR2 YSYEKL. V was clipped by 3 bases and J by 2 bases, with 20 bases between them. The CDR3 has 18 amino acids. The CDR3 reads CASSQGPGRGSAGNTIYF. CDR3 in DNA: TGCGCCAGCAGCCAGGGACCAGGACGAGGGTCAGCTGGAAACACCATATATTTT.

In this sample, this clonotype turned up once. The chain recombines TRBV20-1 with TRBJ2-7, with D maybe TRBD1 (6 bases). The ends were cut back, 3 bases at V and 2 bases at J, with 14 bases in the middle. CDR1 is DFQATT and CDR2 is SNEGSKA in the germline V gene (reference sequence). The CDR3 has 14 amino acids. In nucleotides, the CDR3 is TGCAGTGCTAGTGGGCAGGGGAACACCTACGAGCAGTACTTC. Protein product: CSASGQGNTYEQYF.

This sequence joins TRBV11-2 and TRBJ2-7; maybe TRBD1 (5 bases). This CDR3 comprises 13 residues. Looked up from germline, CDR1 is SGHAT and CDR2 is FQNNGV. V lost 3 bases and J lost 2, with 8 bases in between. The CDR3 DNA sequence: TGTGCCAGCAGCTTGACAGTAGCCTACGAGCAGTACTTC. Amino acid sequence: CASSLTVAYEQYF.

This clonotype occurred once. The chain is built from TRBV5-5 and TRBJ2-3; D possibly corresponds to TRBD2 (5 bases). Per the germline V gene, CDR1 is SGHKS and CDR2 is YYEKEE (reference sequence). Between the trimmed V and J ends, which lost 3 bases and 4 bases, there was a span of 12 bases. There are 14 residues in the CDR3. This CDR3 reads CASSSGSAADTQYF. The CDR3 DNA sequence: TGTGCCAGCAGCTCTGGCTCAGCGGCAGATACGCAGTATTTT.

This sequence joins TRBV5-1 and TRBJ2-7; D is undetermined. CDR3 length: 14 amino acids. The germline V gene has CDR1 SGHRS and CDR2 YFSETQ. V was trimmed by 3 bases and J by 2 bases, leaving 12 bases between them. The DNA of the CDR3 is TGCGCCAGCAGCTACGTCGCTCTTACCTACGAGCAGTACTTC. Translated: CASSYVALTYEQYF.